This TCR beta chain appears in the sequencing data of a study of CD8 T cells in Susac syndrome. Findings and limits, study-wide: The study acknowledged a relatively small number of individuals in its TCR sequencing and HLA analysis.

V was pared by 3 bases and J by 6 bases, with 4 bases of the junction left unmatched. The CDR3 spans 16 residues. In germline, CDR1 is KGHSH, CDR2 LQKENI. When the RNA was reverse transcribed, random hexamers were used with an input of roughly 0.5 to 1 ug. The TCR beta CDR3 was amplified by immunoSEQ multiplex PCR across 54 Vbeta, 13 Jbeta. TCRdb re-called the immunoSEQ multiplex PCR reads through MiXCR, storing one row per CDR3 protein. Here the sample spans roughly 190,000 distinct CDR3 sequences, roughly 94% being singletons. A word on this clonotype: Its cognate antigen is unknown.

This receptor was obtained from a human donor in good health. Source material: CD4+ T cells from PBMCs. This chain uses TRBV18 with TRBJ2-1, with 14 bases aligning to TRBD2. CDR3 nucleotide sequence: TGTGCCAGCTCACCGGGACTAGCGGGAGTCCCCAATGAGCAGTTCTTC. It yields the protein CASSPGLAGVPNEQFF. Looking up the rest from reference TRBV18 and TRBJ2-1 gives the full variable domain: NAGVMQNPRHLVRRRGQEARLRCSPMKGHSHVYWYRQLPEEGLKFMVYLQKENIIDESGMPKERFSAEFPKEGPSILRIQQVVRGDSAAYFCASSPGLAGVPNEQFFGPGTRLTVL.